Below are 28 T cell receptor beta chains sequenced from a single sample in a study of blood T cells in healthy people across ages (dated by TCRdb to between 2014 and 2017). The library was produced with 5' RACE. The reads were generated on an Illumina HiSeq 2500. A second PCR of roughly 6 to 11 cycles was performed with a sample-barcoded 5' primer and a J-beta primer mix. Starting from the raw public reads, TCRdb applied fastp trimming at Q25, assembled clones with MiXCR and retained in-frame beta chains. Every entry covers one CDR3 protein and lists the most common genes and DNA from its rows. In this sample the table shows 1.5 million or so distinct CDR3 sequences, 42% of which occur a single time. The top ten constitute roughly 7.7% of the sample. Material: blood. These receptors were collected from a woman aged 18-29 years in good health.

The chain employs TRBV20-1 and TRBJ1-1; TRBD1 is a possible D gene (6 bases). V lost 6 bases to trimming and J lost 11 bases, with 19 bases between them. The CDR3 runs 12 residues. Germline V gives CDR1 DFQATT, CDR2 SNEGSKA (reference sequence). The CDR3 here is CSAPRGGAGAFF. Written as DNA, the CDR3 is TGCAGTGCCCCTCGAGGGGGGGCTGGGGCTTTCTTT.

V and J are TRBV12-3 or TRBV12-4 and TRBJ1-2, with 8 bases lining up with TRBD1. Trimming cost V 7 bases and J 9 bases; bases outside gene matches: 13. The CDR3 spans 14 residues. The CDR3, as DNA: TGTGCCAGCACGGAAAGGACAGGGATTGGGCGCTACACCTTC. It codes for CASTERTGIGRYTF.

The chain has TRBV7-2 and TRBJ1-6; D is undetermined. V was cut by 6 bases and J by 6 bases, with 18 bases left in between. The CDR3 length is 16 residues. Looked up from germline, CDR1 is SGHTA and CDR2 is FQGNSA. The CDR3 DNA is TGTGCCAGCAGTTCCTCTGGGGTAATGGGTAATTCACCCCTCCACTTT. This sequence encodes CASSSSGVMGNSPLHF.

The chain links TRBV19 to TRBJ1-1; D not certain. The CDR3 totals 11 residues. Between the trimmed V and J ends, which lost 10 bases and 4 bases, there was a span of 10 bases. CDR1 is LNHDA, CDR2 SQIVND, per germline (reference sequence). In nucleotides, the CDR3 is TGTGCCACTAACTGGGGCACTGAAGCTTTCTTT. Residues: CATNWGTEAFF. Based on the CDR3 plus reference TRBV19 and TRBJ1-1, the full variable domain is DGGITQSPKYLFRKEGQNVTLSCEQNLNHDAMYWYRQDPGQGLRLIYYSQIVNDFQKGDIAEGYSVSREKKESFPLTVTSAQKNPTAFYLCATNWGTEAFFGQGTRLTVV.

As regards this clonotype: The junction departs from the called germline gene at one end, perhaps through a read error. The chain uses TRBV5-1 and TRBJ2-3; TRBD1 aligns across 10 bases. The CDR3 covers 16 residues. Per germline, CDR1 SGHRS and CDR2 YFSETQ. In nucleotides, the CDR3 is TGCGCCAGCAGCTTGGCTGGGACAGGGGCACCAGATACGCCGTATTTT. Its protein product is CASSLAGTGAPDTPYF.

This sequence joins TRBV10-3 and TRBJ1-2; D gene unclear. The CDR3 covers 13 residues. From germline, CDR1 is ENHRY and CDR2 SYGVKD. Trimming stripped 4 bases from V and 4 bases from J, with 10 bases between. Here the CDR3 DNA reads TGTGCCATCAGTGCCAGTGTCCTCTATGGCTACACCTTC. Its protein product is CAISASVLYGYTF.

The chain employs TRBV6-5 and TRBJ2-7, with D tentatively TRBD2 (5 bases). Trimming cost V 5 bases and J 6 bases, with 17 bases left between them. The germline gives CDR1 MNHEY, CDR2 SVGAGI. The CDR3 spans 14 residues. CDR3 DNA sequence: TGTGCCAGCAGTCCCGACTATAACGGGCGCGAGCAGTACTTC. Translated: CASSPDYNGREQYF.

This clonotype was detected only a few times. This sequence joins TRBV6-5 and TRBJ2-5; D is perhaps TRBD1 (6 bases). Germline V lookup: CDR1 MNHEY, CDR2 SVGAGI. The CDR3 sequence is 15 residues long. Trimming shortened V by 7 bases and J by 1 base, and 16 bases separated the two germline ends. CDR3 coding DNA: TGTGCCAGCACCAACAGTGGGGGCAGCCAAGAGACCCAGTACTTC. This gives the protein CASTNSGGSQETQYF.

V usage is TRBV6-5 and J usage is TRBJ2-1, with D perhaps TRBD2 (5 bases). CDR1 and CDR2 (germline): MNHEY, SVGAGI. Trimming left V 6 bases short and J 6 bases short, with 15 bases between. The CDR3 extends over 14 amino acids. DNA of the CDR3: TGTGCCAGCAGCCCTAGCTGGGAAGGCAATGAGCAGTTCTTC. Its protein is CASSPSWEGNEQFF.

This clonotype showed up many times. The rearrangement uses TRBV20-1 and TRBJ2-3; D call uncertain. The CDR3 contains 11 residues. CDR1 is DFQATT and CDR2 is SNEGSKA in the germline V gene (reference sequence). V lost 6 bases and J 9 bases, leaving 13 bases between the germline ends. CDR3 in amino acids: CSAPSKRTQYF. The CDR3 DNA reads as TGCAGTGCGCCTTCCAAGAGGACGCAGTATTTT.

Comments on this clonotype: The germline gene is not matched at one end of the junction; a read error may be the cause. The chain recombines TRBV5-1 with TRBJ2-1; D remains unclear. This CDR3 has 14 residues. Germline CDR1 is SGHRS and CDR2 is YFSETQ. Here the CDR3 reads CAGSDLGSYNEQFF. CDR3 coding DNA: TGCGCCGGCAGCGACCTAGGATCCTACAATGAGCAGTTCTTC. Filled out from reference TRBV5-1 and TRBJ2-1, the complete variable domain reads KAGVTQTPRYLIKTRGQQVTLSCSPISGHRSVSWYQQTPGQGLQFLFEYFSETQRNKGNFPGRFSGRQFSNSRSEMNVSTLELGDSALYLCAGSDLGSYNEQFFGPGTRLTVL.

The DNA of the CDR3 is TGTGCCAGCAGTTCAGGACTTTCCGCTAGCACAGATACGCAGTATTTT. Its protein product is CASSSGLSASTDTQYF. The rearrangement uses TRBV2 and TRBJ2-3; the D gene is possibly TRBD2 (5 bases). The germline gives CDR1 SNHLY, CDR2 FYNNEI. V dropped 5 bases and J dropped 0 bases, with 15 bases sitting between them. The length of the CDR3 is 16 residues.

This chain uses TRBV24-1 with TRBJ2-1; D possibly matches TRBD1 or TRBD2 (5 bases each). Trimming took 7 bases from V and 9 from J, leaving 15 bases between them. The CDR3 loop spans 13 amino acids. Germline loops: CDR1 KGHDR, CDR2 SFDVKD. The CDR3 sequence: CATRLGVQGEQFF. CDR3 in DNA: TGTGCCACCAGATTGGGGGTGCAGGGTGAGCAGTTCTTC.

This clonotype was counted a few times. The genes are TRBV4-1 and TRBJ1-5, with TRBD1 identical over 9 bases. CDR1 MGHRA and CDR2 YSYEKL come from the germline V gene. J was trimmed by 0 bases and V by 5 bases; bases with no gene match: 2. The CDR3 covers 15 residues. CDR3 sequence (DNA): TGCGCCAGCAGCTGGGACAGGGATAGCAATCAGCCCCAGCATTTT. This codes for CASSWDRDSNQPQHF.

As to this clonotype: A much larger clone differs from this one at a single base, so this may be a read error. DNA for the CDR3: TGTGCCATCCGTACGAGCGGGGGAGCTTACAATGAGCAGTTCTTC. Amino acids: CAIRTSGGAYNEQFF. V and J are TRBV6-5 and TRBJ2-1; 8 nucleotides align to TRBD2. The CDR3 loop spans 15 amino acids. Germline CDR1 reads MNHEY; CDR2 reads SVGAGI. V lost 10 bases to trimming and J lost 4 bases; unmatched junction nucleotides: 12.

CDR3 region: CASSDSGLAGRDTQYF. As DNA, the CDR3 is TGTGCCAGCAGTGATTCCGGACTAGCGGGAAGAGATACGCAGTATTTT. The chain links TRBV2 to TRBJ2-3; 12 nucleotides align to TRBD2. From germline, CDR1 is SNHLY and CDR2 FYNNEI. After removal of 3 bases from V and 5 bases from J, the junction contained 6 bases not matched to a gene. CDR3 length: 16 amino acids. Together with reference TRBV2 and TRBJ2-3, the CDR3 gives the full variable domain: EPEVTQTPSHQVTQMGQEVILRCVPISNHLYFYWYRQILGQKVEFLVSFYNNEISEKSEIFDDQFSVERPDGSNFTLKIRSTKLEDSAMYFCASSDSGLAGRDTQYFGPGTRLTVL.

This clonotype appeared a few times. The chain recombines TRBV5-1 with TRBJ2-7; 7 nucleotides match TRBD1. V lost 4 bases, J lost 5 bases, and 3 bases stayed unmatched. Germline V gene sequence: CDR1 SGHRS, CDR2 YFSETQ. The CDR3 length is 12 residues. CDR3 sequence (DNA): TGCGCCAGCAGCATCGGGACAGACGAGCAGTACTTC. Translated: CASSIGTDEQYF.

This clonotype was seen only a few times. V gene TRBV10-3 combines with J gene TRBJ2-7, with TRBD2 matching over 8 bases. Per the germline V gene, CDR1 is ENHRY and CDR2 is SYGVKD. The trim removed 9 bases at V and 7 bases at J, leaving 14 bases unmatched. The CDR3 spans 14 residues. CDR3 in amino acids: CAIRAGGAYNEQYF. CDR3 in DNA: TGTGCCATAAGGGCGGGAGGAGCCTACAATGAGCAGTACTTC.

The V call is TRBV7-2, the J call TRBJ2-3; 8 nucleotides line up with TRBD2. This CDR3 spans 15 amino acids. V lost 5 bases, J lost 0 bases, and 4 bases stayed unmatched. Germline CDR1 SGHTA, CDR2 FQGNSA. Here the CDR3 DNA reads TGTGCCAGCAGCCAAGCGGGGGCTAGCACAGATACGCAGTATTTT. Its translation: CASSQAGASTDTQYF. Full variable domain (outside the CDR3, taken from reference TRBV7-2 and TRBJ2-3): GAGVSQSPSNKVTEKGKDVELRCDPISGHTALYWYRQSLGQGLEFLIYFQGNSAPDKSGLPSDRFSAERTGGSVSTLTIQRTQQEDSAVYLCASSQAGASTDTQYFGPGTRLTVL.

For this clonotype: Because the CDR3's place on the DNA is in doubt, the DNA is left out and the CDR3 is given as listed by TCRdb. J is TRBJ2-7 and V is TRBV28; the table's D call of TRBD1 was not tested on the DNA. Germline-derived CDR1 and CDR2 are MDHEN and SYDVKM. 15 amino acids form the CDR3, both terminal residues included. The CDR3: CASSFGPGGEEIQYF.

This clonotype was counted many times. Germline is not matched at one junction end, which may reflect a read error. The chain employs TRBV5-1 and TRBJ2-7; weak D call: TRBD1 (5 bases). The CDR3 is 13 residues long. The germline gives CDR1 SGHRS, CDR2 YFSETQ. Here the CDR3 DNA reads TGTGCCAGCAGCTTAGGGGCCCCCTACGAGCAGTACTTC. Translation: CASSLGAPYEQYF.

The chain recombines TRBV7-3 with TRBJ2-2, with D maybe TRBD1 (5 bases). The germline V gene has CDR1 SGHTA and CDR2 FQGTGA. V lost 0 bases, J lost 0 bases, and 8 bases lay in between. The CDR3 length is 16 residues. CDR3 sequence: CASSLTGPANTGELFF. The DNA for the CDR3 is TGTGCCAGCAGCTTAACGGGGCCAGCGAACACCGGGGAGCTGTTTTTT.

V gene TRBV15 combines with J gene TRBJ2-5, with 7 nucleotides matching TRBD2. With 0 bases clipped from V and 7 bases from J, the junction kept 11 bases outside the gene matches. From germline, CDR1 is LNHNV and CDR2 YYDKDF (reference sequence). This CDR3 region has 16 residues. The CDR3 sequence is CATSRDRPSGEGTQYF. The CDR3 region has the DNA TGTGCCACCAGCAGAGATCGGCCTAGCGGAGAAGGGACCCAGTACTTC. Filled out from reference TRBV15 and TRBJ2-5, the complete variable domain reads DAMVIQNPRYQVTQFGKPVTLSCSQTLNHNVMYWYQQKSSQAPKLLFHYYDKDFNNEADTPDNFQSRRPNTSFCFLDIRSPGLGDTAMYLCATSRDRPSGEGTQYFGPGTRLLVL.

The CDR3 protein is CSATGGGQGNEQYF. In DNA form, the CDR3 reads TGCAGTGCTACAGGTGGGGGACAGGGAAACGAGCAGTACTTC. The V call is TRBV20-1, the J call TRBJ2-7; 9 bases are shared with TRBD1. With V trimmed by 4 bases and J by 5 bases, 9 bases remained unmatched. Germline assignment: CDR1 DFQATT and CDR2 SNEGSKA (reference sequence). The CDR3 consists of 14 residues.

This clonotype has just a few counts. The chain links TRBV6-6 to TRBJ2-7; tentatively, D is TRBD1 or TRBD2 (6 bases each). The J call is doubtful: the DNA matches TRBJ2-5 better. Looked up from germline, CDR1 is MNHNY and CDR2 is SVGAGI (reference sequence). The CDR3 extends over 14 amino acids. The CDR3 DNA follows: TGTGCCAGCAGTCAACTAGGGGGGTATCAGACCCAGTACTTC. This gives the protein CASSQLGGYQTQYF.

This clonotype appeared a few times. CDR3 residues: CASWGEGGDGYTF. The DNA for the CDR3 is TGTGCCAGCTGGGGCGAAGGGGGAGATGGCTACACCTTC. The V and J genes are TRBV6-6 and TRBJ1-2; tentatively, D is TRBD1 (6 bases). V dropped 8 bases and J dropped 6 bases, with 16 bases sitting between them. The CDR3 extends over 13 amino acids. Germline CDR1 is MNHNY and CDR2 is SVGAGI (reference sequence).

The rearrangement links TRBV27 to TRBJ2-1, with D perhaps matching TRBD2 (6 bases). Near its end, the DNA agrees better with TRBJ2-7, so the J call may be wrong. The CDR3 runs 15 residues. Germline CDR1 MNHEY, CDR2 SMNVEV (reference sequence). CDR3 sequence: CASSLAGNSYNEQYF. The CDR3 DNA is TGTGCCAGCAGTTTAGCGGGAAATTCCTACAATGAGCAGTACTTC.

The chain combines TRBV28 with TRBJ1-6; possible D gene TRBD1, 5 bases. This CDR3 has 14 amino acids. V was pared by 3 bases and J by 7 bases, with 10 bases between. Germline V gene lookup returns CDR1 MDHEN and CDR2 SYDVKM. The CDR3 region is CASSFHGTNSPLHF. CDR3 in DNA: TGTGCCAGCAGTTTTCACGGGACGAATTCACCCCTCCACTTT.